The clone carrying this TCR beta chain occurred many times. What it binds is unknown. The sample belongs to a study of T cells after yellow fever vaccination. Points from the study as a whole: There was a small share of clonotypes that showed up in both the CD4 and CD8 compartments. The study found a weaker secondary response that peaked faster, day 5 versus 15.

TCRdb ran MiXCR on the 5' RACE reads and lists one entry per CDR3 protein. This sample has 150,000 to 200,000 distinct CDR3 sequences, with roughly 6.2% found just once. Trimming stripped 7 bases from V and 7 bases from J, with 10 bases between. The CDR3 is 12 residues long. Germline V gene lookup returns CDR1 MDHEN and CDR2 SYDVKM. The receptor's source is a man aged 18 to 30 who received the YFV17D yellow fever vaccine. The sequences come from CD4+ T cells sorted from PBMCs, collected on the day of the first yellow fever vaccination. The chain couples TRBV28 to TRBJ2-2; no reliable D call. This CDR3 is CASTTRVGELFF. Here the CDR3 DNA reads TGTGCCAGCACCACCCGTGTCGGGGAGCTGTTTTTT.